This T cell receptor beta chain was profiled in a study of shared clonotypes between healthy human individuals. Trimming removed 10 bases from V and 6 bases from J; junction bases left unmatched: 15. CDR1 and CDR2 (germline): ENHRY, SYGVKD. The CDR3 is 16 amino acids. It was about 190 ng DNA, around 32,000 T cell genomes, that sorted-subset replicate PCRs used. Sequenced by immunoSEQ multiplex PCR; TCRdb stores in-frame clones only, minus some. Here the sample spans about 1.1 million clones, approximately 80% being singletons. Division of CD4+ cells produced a CD45RA+ naive subset and a CD45RA-negative memory subset. Regarding this clone: Its antigen is not identified.

Study-wide findings and caveats: Clonotype sharing levels among donors were expected to vary with sequencing depth.

This clonotype was obtained from a man aged 18 to 30 in good health. Some clones in this sample may be carry-over from other donors' samples. V is TRBV10-3 and J is TRBJ1-5; the match to TRBD1 covers 10 bases. The sequencing sample was made of memory CD4+ T cells from PBMCs. As to subset: CD45RA-negative fraction. The CDR3 reads CATTPGDRGVSQPQHF. The CDR3 nucleotides are TGTGCCACCACCCCCGGGGACAGGGGCGTAAGTCAGCCCCAGCATTTT.